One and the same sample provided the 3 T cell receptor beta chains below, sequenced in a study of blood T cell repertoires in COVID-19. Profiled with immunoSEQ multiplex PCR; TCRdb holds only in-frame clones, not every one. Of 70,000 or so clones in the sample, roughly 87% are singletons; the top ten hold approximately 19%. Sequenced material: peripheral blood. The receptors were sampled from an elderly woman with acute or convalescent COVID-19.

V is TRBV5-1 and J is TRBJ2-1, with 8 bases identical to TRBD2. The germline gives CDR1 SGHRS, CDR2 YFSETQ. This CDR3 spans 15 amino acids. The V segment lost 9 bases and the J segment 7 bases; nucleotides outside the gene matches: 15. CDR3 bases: TGCGCCACCGCTCCCGGGGGGGGCACAGGAAATGAGCAGTTCTTC. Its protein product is CATAPGGGTGNEQFF.

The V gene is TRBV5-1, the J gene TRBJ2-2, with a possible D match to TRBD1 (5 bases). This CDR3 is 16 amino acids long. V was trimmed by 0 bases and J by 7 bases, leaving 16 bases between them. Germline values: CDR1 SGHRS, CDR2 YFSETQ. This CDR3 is CASSLDPQGKGGELFF. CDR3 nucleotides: TGCGCCAGCAGCTTGGATCCCCAGGGCAAAGGCGGGGAGCTGTTTTTT.

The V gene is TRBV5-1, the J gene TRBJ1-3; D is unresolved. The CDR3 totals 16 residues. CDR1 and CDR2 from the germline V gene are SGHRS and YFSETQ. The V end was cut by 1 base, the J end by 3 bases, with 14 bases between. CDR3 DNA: TGCGCCAGCAGCTTGTCATCTCCCGGGAGTGGAAACACCATATATTTT. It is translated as CASSLSSPGSGNTIYF.